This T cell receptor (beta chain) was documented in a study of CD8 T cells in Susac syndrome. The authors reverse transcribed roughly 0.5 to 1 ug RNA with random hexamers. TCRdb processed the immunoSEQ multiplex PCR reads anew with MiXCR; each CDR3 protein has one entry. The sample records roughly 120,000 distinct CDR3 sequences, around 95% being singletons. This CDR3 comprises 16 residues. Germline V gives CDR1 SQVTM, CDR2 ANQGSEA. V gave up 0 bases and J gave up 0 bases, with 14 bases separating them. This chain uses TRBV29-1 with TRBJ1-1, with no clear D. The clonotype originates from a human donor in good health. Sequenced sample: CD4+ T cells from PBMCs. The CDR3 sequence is CSVEDLLEFLNTEAFF. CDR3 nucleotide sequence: TGCAGCGTTGAAGATCTGCTAGAATTCCTGAACACTGAAGCTTTCTTT.